Detailed here is one TCR beta chain. Its antigen is not known. PCR amplification relied on 60 Vbeta primers (plus 13 Jbeta primers). The protocol was immunoSEQ multiplex PCR, while the TCRdb copy is restricted to in-frame clones and leaves out a portion. The sample records about 190,000 clones, roughly 81% being singletons. The ends were cut back, 4 bases at V and 8 bases at J, with 12 bases in the middle. From germline, CDR1 is SGHRS and CDR2 YFSETQ. There are 13 residues in the CDR3. The data belong to a study of cytomegalovirus exposure and HLA in healthy donors. The wider study: From HLA-typed donors, an early data release held approximately 85 million unique TCRs.

Healthy bone marrow donors made up the donor group. Study findings and constraints: A likely sequencing artifact accounted for one observed cluster of highly shared sequence variants.

Sequencing was done on a sample of PBMCs. The V call is TRBV5-1, the J call TRBJ2-2; TRBD2 is a possible D gene (6 bases). This clonotype was sampled from a woman aged 25 to 45 in good health and CMV-seropositive. The DNA of the CDR3 is TGCGCCAGCAGCCGGGACTTTCTGGGGGAGCTGTTTTTT. As protein: CASSRDFLGELFF.